What follows is one T cell receptor (beta chain) and its context. Its antigen is not known. The PCR made use of 60 Vbeta and 13 Jbeta primers. Original processing notes: In a later analysis, of 84 million or so unique beta chains, around 11 million appeared in at least two donors. Some clones are missing from TCRdb's copy, which holds only in-frame ones; the method was immunoSEQ multiplex PCR. The V and J calls and clone size are taken from that table; D and trimming were inferred from the DNA. There are approximately 110,000 clones in the sample, with 0.55% to 0.65% held by the top ten. Germline CDR1 and CDR2: SGDLS and YYNGEE. The CDR3 is made up of 14 amino acids. V lost 0 bases and J 8 bases, leaving 9 bases between the germline ends. This sample was taken from a study of cytomegalovirus exposure and HLA in healthy donors. Overall study results and limits: The records held CMV serostatus as the only immune exposure information.

Sequencing was performed on PBMCs. The chain uses TRBV9 and TRBJ1-6; D may be TRBD1 (6 bases). This receptor was identified in a man aged 50 to 59 in good health and CMV-seronegative. Here the CDR3 reads CASSVEQGDSPLHF. The DNA for the CDR3 is TGTGCCAGCAGCGTAGAACAGGGTGATTCACCCCTCCACTTT. The variable domain in full, completed from reference TRBV9 and TRBJ1-6, reads DSGVTQTPKHLITATGQRVTLRCSPRSGDLSVYWYQQSLDQGLQFLIQYYNGEERAKGNILERFSAQQFPDLHSELNLSSLELGDSALYFCASSVEQGDSPLHFGNGTRLTVT.